The entry that follows covers one TCR beta chain sequence. The antigen it binds to is not known. Per-nucleotide qualities are absent, and no much larger clonotype sits a single base away. The sample belongs to a study of a mutant IDH1 vaccine in newly diagnosed glioma (dated by TCRdb to 2020 to 2023). The study in broad terms: Eight vaccinations were administered to patients in weeks 1, 3, 5, 7, 11, 15, 19 and 23, corresponding to visits V03 through V10. For exploratory analyses, longitudinal TCRB deep sequencing was carried out in around 24 treated patients wherever samples were available. Prior to enrollment, patients had been given standard therapy consisting of radiotherapy alone, temozolomide alone, or radiochemotherapy with temozolomide, with the combination given to most patients. Vaccination started 4-6 weeks after radiotherapy alone, or was given together with temozolomide cycles in the groups whose treatment included chemotherapy. Six visits were used for peripheral blood collection: V03 (baseline), V05, V07, V10, V12 and V13. Of the 30 or so patients who were treated, approximately 60% were male and roughly 38% were female, and the mean age was about 40 years.

The germline V gene specifies SNHLY as CDR1 and FYNNEI as CDR2. The junction carries 17 bases between V and J, which are trimmed by 1 base and 7 bases respectively. From cysteine to phenylalanine, the CDR3 is 15 amino acids long. The DNA shown is the 45-base CDR3, in frame from base 1. Overall study outcomes, separate from this receptor: Immune responses induced by the vaccine were seen in approximately 92% of patients across multiple MHC alleles. Changes in the top peripheral T cell clonotypes picked up by TCRB sequencing did not appear to be linked to pseudoprogression. It was noted by the authors that analyses of patient blood samples could not be reproduced owing to sample limitations. Availability determined which PBMC samples were chosen for TCRB deep sequencing.

Library construction relied on the immunoSEQ multiplex PCR assay. Rearranged TCR beta chain sequences were amplified with the hsTCRB Kit following the manufacturer's protocol. An Illumina MiSeq was used to sequence the TCRB libraries. The source study handled its data this way. The proprietary platform of the kit vendor was used for demultiplexing, trimming and gene mapping. The clones in this table, taken by TCRdb from immuneACCESS, are in-frame only. Not every clone is retained; where verified, under half of the shortfall comes from an unresolved V gene, and the cause of the rest is unknown. That table is the source of V, J and clone size, and D and trimming were worked out from the DNA. The sample profile shows approximately 79,000 clones; about 85% of them were found once. Of the sample, over 0.7% falls within the top ten clones. The time point label, read with the paper, signifies: week 23, last vaccination. Every vaccine dose consisted of 300 ug of a 20-mer mutant IDH1 peptide in Montanide, administered subcutaneously together with topical imiquimod. The donors had newly diagnosed IDH1-mutant astrocytomas of WHO grade 3 or 4 that showed loss of nuclear ATRX. The samples were drawn from NOA16, a multicentre, single-arm, open-label phase I trial in Germany that tested a mutant IDH1 peptide vaccine in humans for the first time. Genomic DNA for TCRB sequencing was extracted from EDTA blood using the DNeasy Blood and Tissue Kit.

The sequence is built from TRBV2 and TRBJ2-7; 6 matching bases give a weak D call of TRBD1. This clonotype originated in a woman aged 45-60 years with glioma. Sequences were derived from PBMCs, sampled from a glioma patient whose treatment included an IDH1 peptide vaccine. The CDR3 here reads CASSEVAGSTGEQYF. The nucleotide sequence reads TGTGCCAGCAGTGAAGTGGCAGGTAGTACAGGGGAGCAGTACTTC.